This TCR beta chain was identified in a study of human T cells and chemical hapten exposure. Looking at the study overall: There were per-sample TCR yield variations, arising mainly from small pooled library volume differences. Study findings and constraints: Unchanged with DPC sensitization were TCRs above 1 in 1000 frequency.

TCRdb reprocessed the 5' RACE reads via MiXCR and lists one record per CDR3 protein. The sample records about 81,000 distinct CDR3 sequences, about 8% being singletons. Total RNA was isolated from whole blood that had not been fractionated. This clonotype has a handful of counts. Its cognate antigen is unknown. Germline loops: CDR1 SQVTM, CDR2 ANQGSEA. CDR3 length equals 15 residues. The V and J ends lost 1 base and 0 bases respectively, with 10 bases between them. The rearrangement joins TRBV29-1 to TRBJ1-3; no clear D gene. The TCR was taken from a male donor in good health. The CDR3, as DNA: TGCAGCGTTGAAGTGGGTAGAGACTCTGGAAACACCATATATTTT. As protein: CSVEVGRDSGNTIYF.